This is a list of T cell receptor beta chains from one sample in a study of CD8+ T cells in alopecia areata. Profiling relied on immunoSEQ multiplex PCR, and the TCRdb table lists in-frame clones only, not all of them. The repertoire consists of a few hundred thousand clones, with more than 45% occurring once and the leading ten covering roughly 1.5%. The starting material was CD4+ T cells sorted from blood, obtained at week 4, from a patient treated with tofacitinib. These receptors came from a human donor with alopecia areata. Each CDR3 is given with its conserved first and last residue. A D gene is named only where the DNA matches it firmly. Only part of the rows carry a size: once, few, many, or a class if the clone is expanded.

V gene	clone size	D gene	J gene	CDR3 protein	CDR3 DNA
TRBV6-5	few	.	TRBJ2-1	CASYTEHNEQFF	TGTGCGAGCTACACAGAACACAATGAGCAGTTCTTC
TRBV30	.	.	TRBJ2-3	CAWMGSTDTQYF	TGTGCCTGGATGGGCAGCACAGATACGCAGTATTTT
TRBV20-1	.	.	TRBJ1-1	CSAASRQEAFF	TGCAGTGCTGCCTCTCGACAGGAAGCTTTCTTT
TRBV7-2	.	TRBD1	TRBJ1-4	CASSFTGGEKLFF	TGTGCCAGCAGTTTTACAGGGGGAGAAAAACTGTTTTTT
TRBV7-8	.	TRBD1	TRBJ2-2	CASSLKGQGGTGELFF	TGTGCCAGCAGCTTGAAGGGACAGGGAGGCACCGGGGAGCTGTTTTTT
TRBV18	.	.	TRBJ1-4	CASSPLYRDEKLFF	TGTGCCAGCTCACCACTATACAGGGATGAAAAACTGTTTTTT
TRBV29-1	.	.	TRBJ2-7	CSVGRESYEQYF	TGCAGCGTTGGTCGCGAGTCGTACGAGCAGTACTTC
TRBV29-1	few	TRBD1	TRBJ2-3	CSAGGTGNADTQYF	TGCAGCGCTGGTGGGACAGGGAATGCAGATACGCAGTATTTT
TRBV7-3	.	TRBD2	TRBJ2-2	CASSFPTGGPNTGELFF	TGTGCCAGCAGCTTCCCGACGGGGGGACCAAACACCGGGGAGCTGTTTTTT
TRBV6-6	.	TRBD1	TRBJ2-1	CASSPTGTGDNEQFF	TGTGCCAGCAGTCCGACCGGGACAGGGGACAATGAGCAGTTCTTC
TRBV10-3	.	TRBD1	TRBJ2-7	CATSGTDYEQYF	TGTGCCACCTCCGGGACAGACTACGAGCAGTACTTC
TRBV27	.	TRBD1	TRBJ2-3	CASSSNLGQGADTQYF	TGTGCCAGCAGTTCGAACCTGGGACAGGGGGCAGATACGCAGTATTTT
TRBV11-2	few	TRBD2	TRBJ2-5	CASSRTSGGAGETQYF	TGTGCCAGCAGCCGAACTAGCGGGGGGGCAGGAGAGACCCAGTACTTC
TRBV7-2	few	.	TRBJ1-5	CASSVMGQPQHF	TGTGCCAGCAGCGTTATGGGGCAGCCCCAGCATTTT
TRBV6-9	.	TRBD1	TRBJ1-5	CASSYPGQRAQPQHF	TGTGCCAGCAGTTACCCGGGACAGCGGGCTCAGCCCCAGCATTTT
TRBV29-1	.	.	TRBJ1-1	CSVYGSTENTEAFF	TGCAGCGTTTACGGCTCGACAGAGAACACTGAAGCTTTCTTT
TRBV4-1	once	.	TRBJ1-2	CASSQEGGARYGYTF	TGCGCCAGCAGCCAAGAAGGGGGGGCTCGGTATGGCTACACCTTC
TRBV29-1	few	.	TRBJ2-7	CSVEQGYEQYF	TGCAGCGTGGAACAGGGTTACGAGCAGTACTTC
TRBV30	many	.	TRBJ2-2	CAWSLGGELFF	TGTGCCTGGAGTCTTGGCGGGGAGCTGTTTTTT
TRBV30	.	TRBD1	TRBJ1-6	CAWTDRADSPLHF	TGTGCCTGGACTGACAGGGCGGATTCACCCCTCCACTTT
TRBV2	.	.	TRBJ1-2	CASSGRSQGGYTF	TGTGCCAGCAGCGGACGGTCCCAAGGGGGCTACACCTTC
TRBV4-3	.	.	TRBJ1-1	CASSQDPSVNTEAFF	TGCGCCAGCAGCCAAGACCCGTCCGTGAACACTGAAGCTTTCTTT
TRBV5-4	few	TRBD1	TRBJ2-2	CASSLGQGIGELFF	TGTGCCAGCAGCTTGGGACAGGGAATCGGGGAGCTGTTTTTT
TRBV29-1	.	.	TRBJ2-3	CSVSRNTDTQYF	TGCAGCGTTAGCAGGAACACAGATACGCAGTATTTT
TRBV30	.	.	TRBJ2-6	CAGPGVGANVLTF	TGTGCCGGGCCCGGAGTGGGGGCCAACGTCCTGACTTTC
TRBV15	few	.	TRBJ1-2	CATSINREAEDGYTF	TGTGCCACCAGCATCAACAGGGAAGCGGAGGATGGCTACACCTTC
TRBV30	many	.	TRBJ1-2	CAWSEQALGGYTF	TGTGCCTGGAGTGAACAGGCCCTAGGAGGCTACACCTTC
TRBV27	once	TRBD2	TRBJ2-4	CASRRLAGGENIQYF	TGTGCCAGCAGGAGACTAGCGGGAGGCGAAAACATTCAGTACTTC
TRBV30	.	.	TRBJ1-2	CAWRRAANYGYTF	TGTGCCTGGAGAAGGGCAGCTAACTATGGCTACACCTTC
TRBV14	many	TRBD1	TRBJ2-1	CASSQATGASRNEQFF	TGTGCCAGCAGCCAAGCTACAGGGGCTTCGCGAAATGAGCAGTTCTTC